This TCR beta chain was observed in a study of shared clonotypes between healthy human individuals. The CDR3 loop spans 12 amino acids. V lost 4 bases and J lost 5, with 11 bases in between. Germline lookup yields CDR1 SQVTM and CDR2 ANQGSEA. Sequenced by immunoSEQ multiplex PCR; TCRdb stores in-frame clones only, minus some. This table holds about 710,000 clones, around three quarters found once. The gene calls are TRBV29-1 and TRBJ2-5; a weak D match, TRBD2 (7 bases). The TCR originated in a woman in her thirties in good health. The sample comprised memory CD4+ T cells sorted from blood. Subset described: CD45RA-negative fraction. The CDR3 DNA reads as TGCAGCGTTGGAAGGGGGGGCGAGACCCAGTACTTC. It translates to CSVGRGGETQYF.